This T cell receptor (beta chain) was retrieved from a study of beta chain features in type 1 diabetes. General study findings and limits: All four CD4+ subsets from Type 1 diabetes patients carried moderately but significantly shorter TCRB CDR3s. The similarity of naive, central memory and Treg TCRB repertoires appeared greater among patients than among healthy donors.

The germline V gene encodes CDR1 MDHEN and CDR2 SYDVKM. Trimming stripped 3 bases from V and 0 bases from J, with 9 bases between. The CDR3 runs to 15 residues. TCRB transcripts that were expressed got sequenced, as all of the isolated RNA had been reverse transcribed. TCRdb's table, derived via immunoSEQ multiplex PCR, lists solely in-frame clones and lacks some. The sample has some 240,000 clones; 16% are singletons. Note on this clone: Its antigen is still unknown.

One heparinised blood draw averaging roughly 120 mL was given by each donor. Using CD45RO/CCR7/CD25/CD127/CD95/CD27, CD4+ naive, central memory, regulatory and stem cell-like memory cells were sorted. The sample was naive CD4+ T cells from blood. This rearrangement joins TRBV28 to TRBJ2-1; D tentatively reads TRBD1 or TRBD2 (5 bases each). The receptor was derived from a man aged 25 to 45 with type 1 diabetes. The CDR3 DNA reads as TGTGCCAGCAGTTTGGGGGAAAGCTCCTACAATGAGCAGTTCTTC. Translated: CASSLGESSYNEQFF.